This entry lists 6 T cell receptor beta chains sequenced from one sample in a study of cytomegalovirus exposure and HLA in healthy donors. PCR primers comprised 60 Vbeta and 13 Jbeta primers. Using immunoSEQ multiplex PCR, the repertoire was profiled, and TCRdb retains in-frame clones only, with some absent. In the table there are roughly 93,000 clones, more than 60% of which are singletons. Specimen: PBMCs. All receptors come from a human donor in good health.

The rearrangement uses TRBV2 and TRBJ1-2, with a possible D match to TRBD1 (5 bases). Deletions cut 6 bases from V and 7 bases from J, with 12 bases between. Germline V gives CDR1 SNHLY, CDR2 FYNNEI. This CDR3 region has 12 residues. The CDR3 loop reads CASRQDQTGYTF. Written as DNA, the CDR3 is TGTGCCAGCAGACAGGATCAGACTGGCTACACCTTC.

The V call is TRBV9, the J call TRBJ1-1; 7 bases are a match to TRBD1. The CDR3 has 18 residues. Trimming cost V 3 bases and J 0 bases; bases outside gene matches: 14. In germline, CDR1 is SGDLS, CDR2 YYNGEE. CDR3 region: CASSAGTATQGVNTEAFF. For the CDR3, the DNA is TGTGCCAGCAGCGCCGGGACAGCAACCCAGGGGGTGAACACTGAAGCTTTCTTT.

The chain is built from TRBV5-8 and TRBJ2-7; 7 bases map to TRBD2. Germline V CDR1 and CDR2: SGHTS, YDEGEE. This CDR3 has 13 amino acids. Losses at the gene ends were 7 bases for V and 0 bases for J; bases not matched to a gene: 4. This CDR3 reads CASGRLASYEQYF. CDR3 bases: TGTGCCAGCGGAAGACTAGCCTCCTACGAGCAGTACTTC.

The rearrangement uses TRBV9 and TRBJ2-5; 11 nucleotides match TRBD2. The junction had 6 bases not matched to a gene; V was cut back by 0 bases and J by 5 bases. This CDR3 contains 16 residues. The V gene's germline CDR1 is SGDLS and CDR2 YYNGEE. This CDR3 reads CASSVVTSGAGETQYF. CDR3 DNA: TGTGCCAGCAGCGTAGTGACTAGCGGGGCGGGGGAGACCCAGTACTTC.

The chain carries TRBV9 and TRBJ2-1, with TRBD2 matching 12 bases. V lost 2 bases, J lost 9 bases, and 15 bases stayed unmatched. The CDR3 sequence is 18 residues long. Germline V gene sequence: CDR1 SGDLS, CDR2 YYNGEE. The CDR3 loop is CASSVGIWTSGVAGEQFF. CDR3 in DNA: TGTGCCAGCAGCGTCGGAATCTGGACTAGCGGGGTAGCTGGTGAGCAGTTCTTC.

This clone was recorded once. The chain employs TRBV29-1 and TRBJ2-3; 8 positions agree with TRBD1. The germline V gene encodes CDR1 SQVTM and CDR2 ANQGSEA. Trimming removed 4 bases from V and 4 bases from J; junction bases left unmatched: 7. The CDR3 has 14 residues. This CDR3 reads CSVAAGGLSDTQYF. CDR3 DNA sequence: TGCAGCGTTGCGGCAGGGGGCTTGTCAGATACGCAGTATTTT.